What follows describes a single T cell receptor (beta chain). The target of this receptor is not known. Base qualities are missing; no much larger clone stands one base away. This entry belongs to a study of T-cell memory formation after mild COVID-19 (dated by TCRdb to 2020 to 2023). Notes on the research overall: TCR sequence clusters from the two donors were found to be largely donor specific. Longitudinal TCRalpha and TCRbeta repertoire sequencing tracked T-cell clones expanding and contracting after mild COVID-19 in a couple of donors. Two young, previously healthy adult volunteers, one female and one male, were included in the cohort. Broad study findings and their caveats: Some responding clones were found in pre-infection memory, which suggests that pre-existing cross-reactive memory T cells took part in the SARS-CoV-2 response. SARS-CoV-2 specificity of the second-wave clones peaking on day 37 was not confirmed. Contracting CD4+ clones were found mainly in CM and EM memory subsets, while CD8+ clones were enriched in EMRA. Clones contracting from day 15 to 85 had balanced CD4/CD8 phenotypes, while a second wave expanding from day 15 to 37 was biased towards CD4+. Only a couple of mild cases were covered by the study, and larger cohorts that include severe cases with pre-infection samples were considered necessary.

V is pared back by 0 bases and J by 3 bases, with 14 bases lying between the germline termini. Spanning cysteine to phenylalanine, the CDR3 consists of 16 amino acids. Solely the CDR3 DNA is kept, with 48 bases framed from the first base. CDR1 and CDR2, looked up from the germline V gene, are MNHNS and SASEGT. Instrument used: Illumina NovaSeq 6000. TCRalpha and TCRbeta cDNA libraries were built by 5'RACE with constant-segment primers, adding sample barcodes and unique molecular identifiers. Trizol reagent was used to extract RNA from every sample. The libraries were amplified in two PCR steps, and the second step added a second sample barcode and Illumina TruSeq adapters. Sequencing of the libraries was done on an Illumina NovaSeq, producing 2 x 150 bp paired-end reads. The paper's processing steps were these. With migec v1.2.7, reads were demultiplexed and then collapsed into UMI-guided consensus sequences. Using mixcr v2.1.11, UMI consensuses were aligned to TRA and TRB V and J templates and then assembled into clonotypes. A clonotype was counted as expanded or contracted only if both edgeR and NoisET called the change significant, with noise models trained on biological replicates. edgeR calls used a false discovery rate-adjusted p below 0.01 and a log2 fold-change threshold of 1. As an exploratory analysis of dynamics, max-normalized trajectories of the 1000 most abundant clonotypes were examined with PCA combined with hierarchical clustering. The CD4 or CD8 phenotype of responding clones was assigned using the separately sequenced CD4+ and CD8+ repertoires. The public reads were reanalyzed by TCRdb: fastp trimming at Q25, MiXCR alignment, in-frame beta chains only. Rows are unified per CDR3 protein, each entry keeping the most common DNA and genes. These V and J calls derive from TCRdb rather than the authors' analysis. The sample table lists 250,000 to 400,000 distinct CDR3 sequences, roughly 13% of them with a count of one. The top ten clonotypes cover roughly a fifth of the sample.

PBMCs were isolated by Ficoll-Paque density gradient centrifugation. The TCR was taken from a man aged 18-30 years who had mild COVID-19 (a few samples of this study predate the infection). The sample titles of this study are shuffled in the database, so cell type and time point are left out; the donor was told from shared clones. The chain joins TRBV6-1 to TRBJ1-1, with an unclear D gene assignment. Sequenced: PBMCs or a T cell subset sorted from them (not recorded which). In nucleotide form, the sequence is TGTGCCAGCAGTGAAGCGATCCCGGTGAGCGACACTGAAGCTTTCTTT. This encodes CASSEAIPVSDTEAFF.